The text below deals with one T cell receptor beta chain. Its antigen is unknown. The read ends 3 residues before the CDR3 terminus; that terminus is restored from the germline J gene. The data stem from a study of Tregs in tolerant kidney transplant recipients. Study-wide results and limits: Findings come from small patient numbers and require larger validation.

Using immunoSEQ multiplex PCR, the repertoire was profiled, and TCRdb retains in-frame clones only, with some absent. Its listing shows about 30,000 clones. With V trimmed by 6 bases and J by 3 bases, 6 bases remained unmatched. The CDR3 consists of 15 residues. The germline V gene has CDR1 SNHLY and CDR2 FYNNEI. Sequenced here: CD8+ T cells from blood, sampled before the transplant. The sequence was collected from a human donor who received a combined kidney and bone marrow transplant. V usage is TRBV2 and J usage is TRBJ2-1; 9 bases map to TRBD2. The CDR3 protein is CASRATSGDYNEQFF. The covered CDR3 bases are TGTGCCAGCAGGGCGACTAGCGGAGACTACAATGAG. Full variable domain (remainder filled in from reference TRBV2 and TRBJ2-1): EPEVTQTPSHQVTQMGQEVILRCVPISNHLYFYWYRQILGQKVEFLVSFYNNEISEKSEIFDDQFSVERPDGSNFTLKIRSTKLEDSAMYFCASRATSGDYNEQFFGPGTRLTVL.